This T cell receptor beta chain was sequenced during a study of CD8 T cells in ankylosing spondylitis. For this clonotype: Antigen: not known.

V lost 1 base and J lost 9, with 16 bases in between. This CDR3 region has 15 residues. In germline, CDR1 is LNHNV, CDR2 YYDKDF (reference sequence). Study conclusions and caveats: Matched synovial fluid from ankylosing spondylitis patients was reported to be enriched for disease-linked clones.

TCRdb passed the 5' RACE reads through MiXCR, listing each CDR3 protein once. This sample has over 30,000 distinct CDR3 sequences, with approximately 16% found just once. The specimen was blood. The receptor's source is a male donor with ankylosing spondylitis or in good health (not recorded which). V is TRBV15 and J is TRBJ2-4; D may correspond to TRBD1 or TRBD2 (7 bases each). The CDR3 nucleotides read TGTGCCACCAGCAGAGTTGGGTCAGGGGGGGGCATTCAGTACTTC. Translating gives CATSRVGSGGGIQYF.